This entry is about one TCR beta chain. This sample stems from a study of PD-L1 blockade in urothelial cancer. Study information: Median T cell yield per blood sample was about 140,000 cells.

The method was immunoSEQ multiplex PCR; TCRdb's version includes in-frame clones alone and lacks a portion of them. Here the sample spans roughly 40,000 clones, more than 70% being singletons. The time point denotes: pretreatment peripheral blood. This TCR came from a donor aged 40 or older with urothelial cancer. The material was PBMCs, obtained around atezolizumab (anti-PD-L1) treatment.

In DNA, the CDR3 is TGTGCCAGCAGACCACCCGACAGGCCGAACACCGGGGAGCTGTTTTTT. Translating it yields CASRPPDRPNTGELFF. The chain has TRBV6-6 and TRBJ2-2, with D maybe TRBD1 (6 bases). The CDR3 covers 16 residues. V lost 6 bases and J 0 bases, leaving 14 bases between the germline ends. Germline CDR1 and CDR2: MNHNY and SVGAGI (reference sequence).